This T cell receptor (beta chain) was captured in a study of CD8+ T cells in alopecia areata. Lesional scalp tissue (obtained by punch biopsy) and peripheral blood were collected from alopecia areata patients. Investigators isolated RNA and reverse transcribed it into cDNA to act as the sequencing template. Clones were sequenced by immunoSEQ multiplex PCR, and TCRdb holds only the in-frame ones, with some missing. The sample records 120,000 or so clones, more than 30% being singletons. The clonotype comes from a human donor with alopecia areata. The sequencing sample was made of CD4+ T cells sorted from blood.

In DNA form, the CDR3 reads TGCAGCGTTGCGGGCCTAGACAGGGCGAACACTGAAGCTTTCTTT. Translated: CSVAGLDRANTEAFF. The chain combines TRBV29-1 with TRBJ1-1; 7 bases are a match to TRBD1. The CDR3 length is 15 residues. V shed 4 bases and J 1 base; nucleotides not matched to a gene: 9. CDR1 is SQVTM, CDR2 ANQGSEA, per germline.